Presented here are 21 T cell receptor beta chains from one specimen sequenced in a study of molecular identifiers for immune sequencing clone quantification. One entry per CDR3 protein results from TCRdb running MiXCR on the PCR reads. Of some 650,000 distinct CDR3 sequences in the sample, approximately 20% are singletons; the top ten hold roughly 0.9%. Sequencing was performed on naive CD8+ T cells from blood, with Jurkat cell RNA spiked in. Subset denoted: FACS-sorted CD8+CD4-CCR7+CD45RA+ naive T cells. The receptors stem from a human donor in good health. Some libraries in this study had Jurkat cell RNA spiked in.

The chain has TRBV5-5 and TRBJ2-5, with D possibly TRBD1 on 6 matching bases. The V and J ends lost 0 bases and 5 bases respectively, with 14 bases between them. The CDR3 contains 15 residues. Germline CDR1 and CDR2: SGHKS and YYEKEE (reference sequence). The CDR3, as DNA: TGTGCCAGCAGCTTGGTCGCTCAGGGGCTGGAGACCCAGTACTTC. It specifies CASSLVAQGLETQYF.

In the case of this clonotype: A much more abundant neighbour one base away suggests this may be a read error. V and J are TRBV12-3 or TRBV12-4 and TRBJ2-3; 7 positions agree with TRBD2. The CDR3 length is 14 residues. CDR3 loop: CVSSLELAKDTQYF. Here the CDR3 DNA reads TGTGTCAGCAGTTTAGAACTAGCGAAAGATACGCAGTATTTT.

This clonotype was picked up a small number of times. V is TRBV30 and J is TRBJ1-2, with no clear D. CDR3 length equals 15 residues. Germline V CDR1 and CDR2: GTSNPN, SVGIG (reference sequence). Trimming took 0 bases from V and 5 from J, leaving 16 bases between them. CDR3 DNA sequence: TGTGCCTGGAGTGTACAAGTCGTGGACCCTTATGGCTACACCTTC. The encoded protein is CAWSVQVVDPYGYTF.

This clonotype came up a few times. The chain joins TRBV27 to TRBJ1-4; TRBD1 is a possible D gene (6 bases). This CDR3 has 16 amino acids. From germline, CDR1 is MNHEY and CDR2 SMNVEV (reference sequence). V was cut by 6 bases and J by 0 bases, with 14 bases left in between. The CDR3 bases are TGTGCCAGCAGGCCTAGGACAGAAGCAACTAATGAAAAACTGTTTTTT. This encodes CASRPRTEATNEKLFF.

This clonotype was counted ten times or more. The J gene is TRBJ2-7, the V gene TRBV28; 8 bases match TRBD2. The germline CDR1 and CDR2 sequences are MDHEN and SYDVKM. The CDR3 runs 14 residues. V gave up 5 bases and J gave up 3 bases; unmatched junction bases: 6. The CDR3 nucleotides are TGTGCCAGCAGTCCATCGGGGGGGGGCTACGAGCAGTACTTC. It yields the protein CASSPSGGGYEQYF.

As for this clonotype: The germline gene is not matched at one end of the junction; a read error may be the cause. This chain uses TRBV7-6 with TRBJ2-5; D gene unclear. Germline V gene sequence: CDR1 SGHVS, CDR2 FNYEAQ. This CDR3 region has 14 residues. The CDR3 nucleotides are TGTGCCAGCAGCCCTGGGATTTTCGGAGAGAACCAGTACTTC. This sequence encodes CASSPGIFGENQYF.

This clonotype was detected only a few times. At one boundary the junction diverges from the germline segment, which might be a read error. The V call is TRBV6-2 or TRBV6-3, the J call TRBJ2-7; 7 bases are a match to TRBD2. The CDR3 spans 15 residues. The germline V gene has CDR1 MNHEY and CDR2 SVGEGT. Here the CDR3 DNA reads TGTGCCAGCCGTTACGCGGGAGAGGTGCCTTACGAGCAGTACTTC. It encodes CASRYAGEVPYEQYF.

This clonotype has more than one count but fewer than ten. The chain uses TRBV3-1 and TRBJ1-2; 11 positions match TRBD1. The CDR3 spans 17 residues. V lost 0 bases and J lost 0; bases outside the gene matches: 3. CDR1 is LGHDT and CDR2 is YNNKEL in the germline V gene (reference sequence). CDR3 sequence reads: CASSQDRDRGTNYGYTF. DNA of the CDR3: TGTGCCAGCAGCCAAGACCGGGACAGGGGGACTAACTATGGCTACACCTTC.

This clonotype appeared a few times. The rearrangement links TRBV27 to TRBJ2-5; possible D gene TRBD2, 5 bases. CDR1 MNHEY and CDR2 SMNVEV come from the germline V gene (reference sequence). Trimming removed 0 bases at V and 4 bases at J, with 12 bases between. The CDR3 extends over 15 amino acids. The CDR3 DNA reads TGTGCCAGCAGTTTATCCTCGGGATTCGGAGAGACCCAGTACTTC. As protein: CASSLSSGFGETQYF.

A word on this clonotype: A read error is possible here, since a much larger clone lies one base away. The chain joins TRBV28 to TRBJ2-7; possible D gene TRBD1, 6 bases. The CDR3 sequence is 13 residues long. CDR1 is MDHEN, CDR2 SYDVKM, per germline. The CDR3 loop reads CAGRQDGGYGQYF. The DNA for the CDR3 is TGTGCCGGAAGACAGGATGGAGGATACGGGCAGTACTTC.

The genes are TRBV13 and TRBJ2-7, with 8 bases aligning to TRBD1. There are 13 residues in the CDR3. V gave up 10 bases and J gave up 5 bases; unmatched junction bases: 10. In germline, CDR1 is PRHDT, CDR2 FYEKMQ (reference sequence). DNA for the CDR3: TGTGCCACCTCAAGGACAGGGACGGACGAGCAGTACTTC. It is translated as CATSRTGTDEQYF.

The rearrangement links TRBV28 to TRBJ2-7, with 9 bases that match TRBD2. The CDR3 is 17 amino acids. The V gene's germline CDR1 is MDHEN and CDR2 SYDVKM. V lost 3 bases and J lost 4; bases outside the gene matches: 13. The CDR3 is CASSFTTREGKPYEQYF. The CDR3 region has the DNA TGTGCCAGCAGTTTTACGACGCGGGAGGGGAAACCGTACGAGCAGTACTTC.

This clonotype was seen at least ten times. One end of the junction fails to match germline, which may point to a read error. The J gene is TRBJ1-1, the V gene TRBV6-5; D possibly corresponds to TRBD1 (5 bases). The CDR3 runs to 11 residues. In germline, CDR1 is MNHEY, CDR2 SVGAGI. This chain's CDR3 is CASSNSGEAFF. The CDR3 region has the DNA TGTGCCAGCAGTAACTCAGGGGAAGCTTTCTTT.

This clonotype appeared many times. DNA for the CDR3: TGCGCCAGCAGCCAAGGTACAGGGGCGAGAAACACTGAAGCTTTCTTT. Translating it yields CASSQGTGARNTEAFF. This chain uses TRBV4-3 with TRBJ1-1; 7 nucleotides agree with TRBD1. This CDR3 contains 16 residues. Germline CDR1 is LGHNA and CDR2 is YSLEER. Trimming at V came to 1 base and at J to 2 bases, leaving 7 bases not matched to a gene.

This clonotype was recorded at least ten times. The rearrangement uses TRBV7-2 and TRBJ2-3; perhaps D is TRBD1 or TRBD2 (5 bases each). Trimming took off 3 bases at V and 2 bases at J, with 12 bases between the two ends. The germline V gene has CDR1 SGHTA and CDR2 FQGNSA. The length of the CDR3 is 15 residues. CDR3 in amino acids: CASSLEGTDTDTQYF. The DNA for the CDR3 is TGTGCCAGCAGCTTGGAAGGGACGGACACAGATACGCAGTATTTT.

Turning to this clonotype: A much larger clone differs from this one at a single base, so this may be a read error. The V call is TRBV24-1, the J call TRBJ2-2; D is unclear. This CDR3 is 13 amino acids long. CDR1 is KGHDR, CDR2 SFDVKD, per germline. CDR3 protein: CVTSDLMTGELFF. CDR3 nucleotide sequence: TGTGTCACCAGTGATTTGATGACCGGGGAGCTGTTTTTT.

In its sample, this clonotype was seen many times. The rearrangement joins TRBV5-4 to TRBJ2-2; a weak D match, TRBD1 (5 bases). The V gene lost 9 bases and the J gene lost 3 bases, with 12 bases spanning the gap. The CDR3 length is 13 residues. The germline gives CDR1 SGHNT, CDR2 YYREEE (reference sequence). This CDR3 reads CAIRQLDTGELFF. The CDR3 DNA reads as TGTGCCATCCGACAGCTAGACACCGGGGAGCTGTTTTTT. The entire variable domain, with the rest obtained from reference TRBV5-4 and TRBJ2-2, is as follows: ETGVTQSPTHLIKTRGQQVTLRCSSQSGHNTVSWYQQALGQGPQFIFQYYREEENGRGNFPPRFSGLQFPNYSSELNVNALELDDSALYLCAIRQLDTGELFFGEGSRLTVL.

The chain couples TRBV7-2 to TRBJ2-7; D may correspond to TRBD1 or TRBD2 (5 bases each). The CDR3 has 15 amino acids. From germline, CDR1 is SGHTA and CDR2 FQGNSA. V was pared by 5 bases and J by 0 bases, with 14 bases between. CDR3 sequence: CASSPTTRGSYEQYF. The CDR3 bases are TGTGCCAGCAGCCCTACAACGAGGGGCTCCTACGAGCAGTACTTC.

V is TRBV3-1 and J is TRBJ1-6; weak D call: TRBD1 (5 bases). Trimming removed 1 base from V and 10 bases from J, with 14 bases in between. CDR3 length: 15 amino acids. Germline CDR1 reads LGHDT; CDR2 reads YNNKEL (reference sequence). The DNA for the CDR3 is TGTGCCAGCAGCCAAGTTTCGCAGGGAGGGTCACCCCTCCACTTT. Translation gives CASSQVSQGGSPLHF.

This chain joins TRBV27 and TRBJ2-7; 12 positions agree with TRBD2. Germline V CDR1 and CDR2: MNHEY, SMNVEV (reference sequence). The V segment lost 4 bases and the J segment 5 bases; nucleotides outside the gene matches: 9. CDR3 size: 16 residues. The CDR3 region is CASSYQTSGRFHEQYF. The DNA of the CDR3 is TGTGCCAGCAGTTACCAGACTAGCGGGAGATTCCACGAGCAGTACTTC.

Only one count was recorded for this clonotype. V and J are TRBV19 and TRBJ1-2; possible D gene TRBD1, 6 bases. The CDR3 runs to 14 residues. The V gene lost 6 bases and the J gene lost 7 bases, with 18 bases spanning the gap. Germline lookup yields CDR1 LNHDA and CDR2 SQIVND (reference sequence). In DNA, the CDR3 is TGTGCCAGTAGCCAACTGACAGGTTCTTCTGGCTACACCTTC. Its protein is CASSQLTGSSGYTF.